One and the same sample provided the 31 T cell receptor beta chains below, sequenced in a study of vaccination effects on CD4 cells after COVID-19 (dated by TCRdb to 2022 to 2024). Libraries were made using the immunoSEQ multiplex PCR assay. In its TCRdb copy, this immuneACCESS table keeps in-frame sequences only and misses some clones. Where compared with another copy, unresolved V genes explain less than half of these, and the others have no known cause. In all, the sample holds just under 45,000 clones, and just over 75% of those were seen once. The ten biggest clones cover approximately 10% of the sample. The ViraFEST assay stimulated PBMC with viral peptide pools and then used TCR sequencing to identify antigen-specific CD4+ T cell clonotypes by expansion. After roughly 11 days of culture, CD4+ T cells were isolated with the EasySep CD4+ T cell isolation kit. Negative nucleocapsid antibody results before and after vaccination confirmed that the healthy vaccine recipients had no prior SARS-CoV-2 infection.

No antigens are known for them. Specimen: CD4+ T cells from PBMCs cultured with SARS-CoV-2 spike peptides, collected before COVID-19 vaccination. This sample's cell subset or site label indicates: SARS-CoV-2 spike overlapping peptide pool stimulation. The receptors originated from a human donor who received a COVID-19 vaccine.

The gene calls are TRBV6-5 and TRBJ2-7; D is uncertain. Trimming took 8 bases from V and 1 from J, leaving 15 bases between them. In germline, CDR1 is MNHEY, CDR2 SVGAGI. The length of the CDR3 is 14 residues. Written as DNA, the CDR3 is TGTGCCAGCTATGGGCGAGCTCCTTCCTACGAGCAGTACGTC. Translation gives CASYGRAPSYEQYV.

V and J are TRBV6-6 and TRBJ2-3; D is possibly TRBD1 (6 bases). CDR3 length: 14 residues. Trimming took 6 bases from V and 2 from J, leaving 12 bases between them. Per germline, CDR1 MNHNY and CDR2 SVGAGI (reference sequence). CDR3 nucleotide sequence: TGTGCCAGCAGGTCCGGGACATTCACAGATACGCAGTATTTT. Amino acid sequence: CASRSGTFTDTQYF.

Only a few counts were recorded for this clone. The V and J genes are TRBV6-5 and TRBJ1-1; weak D call: TRBD1 (5 bases). Looked up from germline, CDR1 is MNHEY and CDR2 is SVGAGI. The V end was cut by 3 bases, the J end by 1 base, with 9 bases between. This CDR3 has 14 amino acids. The CDR3 spells CASSYGTGNTEAFF. The CDR3 nucleotides are TGTGCCAGCAGTTATGGGACGGGGAACACTGAAGCTTTCTTT.

This clone is deemed medium-sized. The chain recombines TRBV10-3 with TRBJ1-5, with a tentative D call TRBD1 (5 bases). CDR1 and CDR2 (germline): ENHRY, SYGVKD. V was trimmed by 6 bases and J by 4 bases, leaving 13 bases between them. The CDR3 extends over 14 amino acids. DNA for the CDR3: TGTGCCATCAGCCCCGGGGGAGTGAATCAGCCCCAGCATTTT. It specifies CAISPGGVNQPQHF.

The chain carries TRBV6-5 and TRBJ2-7; no reliable D call. V shed 4 bases and J shed 6 bases, with 10 bases lying between them. This CDR3 region has 12 residues. CDR1 is MNHEY and CDR2 is SVGAGI in the germline V gene. The CDR3 DNA is TGTGCCAGCAGTTCATTGACGGGCGAGCAGTACGTC. Protein: CASSSLTGEQYV.

The chain carries TRBV7-2 and TRBJ2-4, with 10 positions matching TRBD1. J lost 0 bases, V lost 5 bases, and 4 bases had no gene match. CDR1 is SGHTA and CDR2 is FQGNSA in the germline V gene. The length of the CDR3 is 16 residues. Here the CDR3 DNA reads TGTGCCAGCAGCCTCCGGACAGGGGGAGCCAAAAACATTCAGTACTTC. It encodes CASSLRTGGAKNIQYF.

The chain is built from TRBV5-4 and TRBJ2-2; a weak D match, TRBD1 (5 bases). Trimming stripped 2 bases from V and 3 bases from J, with 14 bases between. CDR3 length: 16 residues. Germline CDR1 is SGHNT and CDR2 is YYREEE (reference sequence). This CDR3 is CASSFGHPRDTGELFF. As DNA, the CDR3 is TGTGCCAGCAGCTTCGGACACCCTCGAGACACCGGGGAGCTGTTTTTT.

There are a few counts of this clone. The chain combines TRBV7-9 with TRBJ1-2; no firm D call. Germline V gene data show CDR1 as SEHNR and CDR2 as FQNEAQ (reference sequence). CDR3 length equals 13 residues. Trimming stripped 4 bases from V and 7 bases from J, with 13 bases between. Here the CDR3 reads CASSSTPTAGYTF. DNA for the CDR3: TGTGCCAGCAGCTCCACCCCCACGGCTGGCTACACCTTC. Drawing the rest from reference TRBV7-9 and TRBJ1-2, the complete variable domain is DTGVSQNPRHKITKRGQNVTFRCDPISEHNRLYWYRQTLGQGPEFLTYFQNEAQLEKSRLLSDRFSAERPKGSFSTLEIQRTEQGDSAMYLCASSSTPTAGYTFGSGTRLTVV.

The V call is TRBV2, the J call TRBJ2-5, with D tentatively TRBD1 or TRBD2 (6 bases each). V shed 6 bases and J shed 5 bases, with 13 bases lying between them. The germline gives CDR1 SNHLY, CDR2 FYNNEI. The CDR3 consists of 13 residues. CDR3 nucleotide sequence: TGTGCCAGCAGCAACACAGGGAGGGAGACCCAGTACTTC. It yields the protein CASSNTGRETQYF.

V gene TRBV21-1 combines with J gene TRBJ2-2. TRBV21-1 is a listed pseudogene. CDR3 size: 16 residues. The CDR3 protein is CASNNRFGRNTGELFF. The CDR3 DNA reads TGTGCCAGCAACAACCGATTCGGACGGAACACCGGGGAGCTGTTTTTT.

The V gene is TRBV2, the J gene TRBJ2-3, with 7 positions matching TRBD1. The CDR3 has 15 residues. The germline CDR1 and CDR2 sequences are SNHLY and FYNNEI. CDR3 coding DNA: TGTGCTTCGACGGGACAGACGACACCCACAGATACGCAGTATTTT. Residues: CASTGQTTPTDTQYF.

This chain uses TRBV29-1 with TRBJ2-5, with a weak D call TRBD1 (5 bases). CDR1 and CDR2 (germline): SQVTM, ANQGSEA. CDR3 length: 12 residues. The germline V and J ends were trimmed by 4 bases and 3 bases, with 9 bases remaining between them. Here the CDR3 DNA reads TGCAGCGTTGTGGAAGGGGAAGAGACCCAGTACTTC. It codes for CSVVEGEETQYF. Using reference TRBV29-1 and TRBJ2-5 for the parts outside the CDR3, the full variable domain is SAVISQKPSRDICQRGTSLTIQCQVDSQVTMMFWYRQQPGQSLTLIATANQGSEATYESGFVIDKFPISRPNLTFSTLTVSNMSPEDSSIYLCSVVEGEETQYFGPGTRLLVL.

V and J are TRBV2 and TRBJ1-1, with no clear D. Trimming cost V 7 bases and J 4 bases, with 7 bases left between them. CDR1 and CDR2 (germline): SNHLY, FYNNEI. This CDR3 is 11 amino acids long. CDR3 amino acids: CASNRGTEAFF. The CDR3 nucleotides read TGTGCCAGCAACCGGGGCACTGAAGCTTTCTTT.

V and J are TRBV6-4 and TRBJ2-7; D is unclear. This CDR3 contains 13 residues. The V and J ends lost 10 bases and 2 bases respectively, with 15 bases between them. The germline gives CDR1 MRHNA, CDR2 SNTAGT. CDR3 sequence reads: CAMTIEDPYEQYV. The CDR3 DNA is TGTGCCATGACCATAGAGGACCCCTACGAGCAGTACGTC.

The chain employs TRBV27 and TRBJ2-2; 12 bases map to TRBD2. J was trimmed by 7 bases and V by 5 bases; bases with no gene match: 14. Germline values: CDR1 MNHEY, CDR2 SMNVEV (reference sequence). The CDR3 length is 18 residues. CDR3 bases: TGTGCCAGCAGTCCCCCCGGGCTAGCGGGGGGGCGCATCGGGGAGCTGTTTTTT. Protein product: CASSPPGLAGGRIGELFF.

The chain employs TRBV24-1 and TRBJ2-5, with D unresolved. Germline CDR1 is KGHDR and CDR2 is SFDVKD. This CDR3 has 13 amino acids. Between the trimmed V and J ends, which lost 4 bases and 4 bases, there was a span of 9 bases. The CDR3 protein is CATSEGYRETQYF. CDR3 nucleotides: TGTGCCACCAGTGAAGGCTACAGAGAGACCCAGTACTTC.

The V and J genes are TRBV2 and TRBJ1-6; 7 nucleotides agree with TRBD1. CDR1 and CDR2 (germline): SNHLY, FYNNEI. CDR3 length: 17 amino acids. J lost 10 bases, V lost 4 bases, and 16 bases had no gene match. For the CDR3, the DNA is TGTGCCAGCAGTGGGAGGACAGGCGGGATGAGTAGGTCACCCCTCCACTTT. Its protein product is CASSGRTGGMSRSPLHF.

This clone has only a few counts. The chain couples TRBV19 to TRBJ1-5; D gene unclear. The CDR3 is made up of 12 amino acids. Germline CDR1 and CDR2: LNHDA and SQIVND (reference sequence). Trimming took off 5 bases at V and 6 bases at J, with 8 bases between the two ends. The DNA of the CDR3 is TGTGCCAGTAGTGCGGGTTTTCAGCCCCAGCATTTT. Translated: CASSAGFQPQHF.

The chain employs TRBV30 and TRBJ1-5, with D unclear. V was clipped by 5 bases and J by 0 bases, with 11 bases between them. The CDR3 is 14 residues long. In germline, CDR1 is GTSNPN, CDR2 SVGIG (reference sequence). CDR3 coding DNA: TGTGCCTGGGGGTCGGGGTATAGCAATCAGCCCCAGCATTTT. It specifies CAWGSGYSNQPQHF.

This rearrangement joins TRBV5-1 to TRBJ2-5, with a possible D match to TRBD1 (6 bases). Trimming pared 4 bases from V and 4 bases from J, leaving 17 bases between. Germline CDR1 is SGHRS and CDR2 is YFSETQ. The CDR3 runs 15 residues. The CDR3 sequence is CASSTGHPVVETQYF. For the CDR3, the DNA is TGCGCCAGCAGCACGGGACACCCGGTAGTAGAGACCCAGTACTTC.

The V and J genes are TRBV6-5 and TRBJ1-5, with D perhaps TRBD1 (5 bases). Germline-derived CDR1 and CDR2 are MNHEY and SVGAGI. Trimming took off 6 bases at V and 1 base at J, with 7 bases between the two ends. The CDR3 spans 13 residues. CDR3 in amino acids: CASSRDSNQPQHF. CDR3 nucleotides: TGTGCCAGCAGCAGGGACAGCAATCAGCCCCAGCATTTT.

The chain is built from TRBV6-1 and TRBJ1-2, with TRBD1 identical over 11 bases. J was trimmed by 7 bases and V by 3 bases; bases with no gene match: 7. This CDR3 has 15 residues. Per germline, CDR1 MNHNS and CDR2 SASEGT. The CDR3 protein is CASSDRDRGRVGYTF. Here the CDR3 DNA reads TGTGCCAGCAGTGATCGGGACAGGGGGAGGGTTGGCTACACCTTC.

The chain carries TRBV28 and TRBJ2-3, with D perhaps TRBD1 (6 bases). Per germline, CDR1 MDHEN and CDR2 SYDVKM. This CDR3 is 15 amino acids long. Trimming removed 7 bases from V and 7 bases from J, with 21 bases in between. In nucleotides, the CDR3 is TGTGCCAGCACCGTGGGCAGGGGCTTTACCAATACGCAGTATTTT. It translates to CASTVGRGFTNTQYF.

This chain uses TRBV4-1 with TRBJ2-5; 8 bases align to TRBD1. V lost 4 bases and J lost 5; bases outside the gene matches: 12. CDR3 length: 16 residues. Germline assignment: CDR1 MGHRA and CDR2 YSYEKL. The CDR3 DNA reads TGCGCCAGCAGCCCCTACCGGGACAGGCGTCGGGAGACCCAGTACTTC. Translating gives CASSPYRDRRRETQYF.

The chain has TRBV28 and TRBJ1-2; D possibly corresponds to TRBD1 (5 bases). The CDR3 consists of 20 residues. V dropped 3 bases and J dropped 4 bases, with 30 bases sitting between them. Germline CDR1 is MDHEN and CDR2 is SYDVKM. The CDR3 spells CASSFGVPVRGRALSYGYTF. The CDR3 region has the DNA TGTGCCAGCAGTTTTGGAGTTCCGGTTCGGGGGAGGGCCCTTAGCTATGGCTACACCTTC.

This clone was found a few times. At one end, the junction sequence differs from germline, possibly due to a read error. V usage is TRBV19 and J usage is TRBJ2-1; D is unclear. Germline CDR1 is LNHDA and CDR2 is SQIVND (reference sequence). This CDR3 is built from 14 residues. The CDR3 DNA reads TGTGCCAGTAGTATAGATTCAGGTTACAGTGAGCAGTTCTTC. The encoded protein is CASSIDSGYSEQFF.

The chain couples TRBV5-6 to TRBJ1-2; 8 positions agree with TRBD1. From germline, CDR1 is SGHDT and CDR2 YYEEEE. After removal of 4 bases from V and 4 bases from J, the junction contained 6 bases not matched to a gene. The CDR3 length is 14 residues. CDR3 in amino acids: CASSQDRAVYGYTF. The CDR3 bases are TGTGCCAGCAGCCAGGACAGGGCCGTCTATGGCTACACCTTC.

This clone was picked up a small number of times. The chain carries TRBV5-1 and TRBJ2-2; D possibly corresponds to TRBD1 (5 bases). V lost 7 bases and J 3 bases, leaving 13 bases between the germline ends. The germline CDR1 and CDR2 sequences are SGHRS and YFSETQ. The CDR3 runs 14 residues. CDR3 sequence reads: CASRMTEYTGELFF. The CDR3 DNA is TGCGCCAGCCGAATGACAGAATACACCGGGGAGCTGTTTTTT.

This chain links TRBV30 with TRBJ1-2, with 8 positions matching TRBD1. Germline V CDR1 and CDR2: GTSNPN, SVGIG (reference sequence). Trimming cost V 2 bases and J 1 base; bases outside gene matches: 6. This CDR3 has 15 residues. CDR3 in amino acids: CAWSLETGVNYGYTF. CDR3 DNA sequence: TGTGCCTGGAGTTTGGAGACAGGGGTTAACTATGGCTACACCTTC.

This clone was counted once. The chain links TRBV29-1 to TRBJ2-5, with a possible D match to TRBD2 (7 bases). Trimming removed 1 base from V and 2 bases from J, with 17 bases in between. Germline V lookup: CDR1 SQVTM, CDR2 ANQGSEA. The CDR3 spans 16 residues. In nucleotides, the CDR3 is TGCAGCGTTGAAGGGGAAAAGGGGGGGCGACAAGAGACCCAGTACTTC. This codes for CSVEGEKGGRQETQYF.

This rearrangement joins TRBV12-5 to TRBJ2-2; D is undetermined. The V gene lost 5 bases and the J gene lost 0 bases, with 19 bases spanning the gap. The CDR3 spans 18 residues. The germline V gene has CDR1 LGHNT and CDR2 FRNRAP. CDR3 coding DNA: TGTGCTAGTGGTCCAACCCCGGACGGAGTCGCGAACACCGGGGAGCTGTTTTTT. Translated, it gives CASGPTPDGVANTGELFF.